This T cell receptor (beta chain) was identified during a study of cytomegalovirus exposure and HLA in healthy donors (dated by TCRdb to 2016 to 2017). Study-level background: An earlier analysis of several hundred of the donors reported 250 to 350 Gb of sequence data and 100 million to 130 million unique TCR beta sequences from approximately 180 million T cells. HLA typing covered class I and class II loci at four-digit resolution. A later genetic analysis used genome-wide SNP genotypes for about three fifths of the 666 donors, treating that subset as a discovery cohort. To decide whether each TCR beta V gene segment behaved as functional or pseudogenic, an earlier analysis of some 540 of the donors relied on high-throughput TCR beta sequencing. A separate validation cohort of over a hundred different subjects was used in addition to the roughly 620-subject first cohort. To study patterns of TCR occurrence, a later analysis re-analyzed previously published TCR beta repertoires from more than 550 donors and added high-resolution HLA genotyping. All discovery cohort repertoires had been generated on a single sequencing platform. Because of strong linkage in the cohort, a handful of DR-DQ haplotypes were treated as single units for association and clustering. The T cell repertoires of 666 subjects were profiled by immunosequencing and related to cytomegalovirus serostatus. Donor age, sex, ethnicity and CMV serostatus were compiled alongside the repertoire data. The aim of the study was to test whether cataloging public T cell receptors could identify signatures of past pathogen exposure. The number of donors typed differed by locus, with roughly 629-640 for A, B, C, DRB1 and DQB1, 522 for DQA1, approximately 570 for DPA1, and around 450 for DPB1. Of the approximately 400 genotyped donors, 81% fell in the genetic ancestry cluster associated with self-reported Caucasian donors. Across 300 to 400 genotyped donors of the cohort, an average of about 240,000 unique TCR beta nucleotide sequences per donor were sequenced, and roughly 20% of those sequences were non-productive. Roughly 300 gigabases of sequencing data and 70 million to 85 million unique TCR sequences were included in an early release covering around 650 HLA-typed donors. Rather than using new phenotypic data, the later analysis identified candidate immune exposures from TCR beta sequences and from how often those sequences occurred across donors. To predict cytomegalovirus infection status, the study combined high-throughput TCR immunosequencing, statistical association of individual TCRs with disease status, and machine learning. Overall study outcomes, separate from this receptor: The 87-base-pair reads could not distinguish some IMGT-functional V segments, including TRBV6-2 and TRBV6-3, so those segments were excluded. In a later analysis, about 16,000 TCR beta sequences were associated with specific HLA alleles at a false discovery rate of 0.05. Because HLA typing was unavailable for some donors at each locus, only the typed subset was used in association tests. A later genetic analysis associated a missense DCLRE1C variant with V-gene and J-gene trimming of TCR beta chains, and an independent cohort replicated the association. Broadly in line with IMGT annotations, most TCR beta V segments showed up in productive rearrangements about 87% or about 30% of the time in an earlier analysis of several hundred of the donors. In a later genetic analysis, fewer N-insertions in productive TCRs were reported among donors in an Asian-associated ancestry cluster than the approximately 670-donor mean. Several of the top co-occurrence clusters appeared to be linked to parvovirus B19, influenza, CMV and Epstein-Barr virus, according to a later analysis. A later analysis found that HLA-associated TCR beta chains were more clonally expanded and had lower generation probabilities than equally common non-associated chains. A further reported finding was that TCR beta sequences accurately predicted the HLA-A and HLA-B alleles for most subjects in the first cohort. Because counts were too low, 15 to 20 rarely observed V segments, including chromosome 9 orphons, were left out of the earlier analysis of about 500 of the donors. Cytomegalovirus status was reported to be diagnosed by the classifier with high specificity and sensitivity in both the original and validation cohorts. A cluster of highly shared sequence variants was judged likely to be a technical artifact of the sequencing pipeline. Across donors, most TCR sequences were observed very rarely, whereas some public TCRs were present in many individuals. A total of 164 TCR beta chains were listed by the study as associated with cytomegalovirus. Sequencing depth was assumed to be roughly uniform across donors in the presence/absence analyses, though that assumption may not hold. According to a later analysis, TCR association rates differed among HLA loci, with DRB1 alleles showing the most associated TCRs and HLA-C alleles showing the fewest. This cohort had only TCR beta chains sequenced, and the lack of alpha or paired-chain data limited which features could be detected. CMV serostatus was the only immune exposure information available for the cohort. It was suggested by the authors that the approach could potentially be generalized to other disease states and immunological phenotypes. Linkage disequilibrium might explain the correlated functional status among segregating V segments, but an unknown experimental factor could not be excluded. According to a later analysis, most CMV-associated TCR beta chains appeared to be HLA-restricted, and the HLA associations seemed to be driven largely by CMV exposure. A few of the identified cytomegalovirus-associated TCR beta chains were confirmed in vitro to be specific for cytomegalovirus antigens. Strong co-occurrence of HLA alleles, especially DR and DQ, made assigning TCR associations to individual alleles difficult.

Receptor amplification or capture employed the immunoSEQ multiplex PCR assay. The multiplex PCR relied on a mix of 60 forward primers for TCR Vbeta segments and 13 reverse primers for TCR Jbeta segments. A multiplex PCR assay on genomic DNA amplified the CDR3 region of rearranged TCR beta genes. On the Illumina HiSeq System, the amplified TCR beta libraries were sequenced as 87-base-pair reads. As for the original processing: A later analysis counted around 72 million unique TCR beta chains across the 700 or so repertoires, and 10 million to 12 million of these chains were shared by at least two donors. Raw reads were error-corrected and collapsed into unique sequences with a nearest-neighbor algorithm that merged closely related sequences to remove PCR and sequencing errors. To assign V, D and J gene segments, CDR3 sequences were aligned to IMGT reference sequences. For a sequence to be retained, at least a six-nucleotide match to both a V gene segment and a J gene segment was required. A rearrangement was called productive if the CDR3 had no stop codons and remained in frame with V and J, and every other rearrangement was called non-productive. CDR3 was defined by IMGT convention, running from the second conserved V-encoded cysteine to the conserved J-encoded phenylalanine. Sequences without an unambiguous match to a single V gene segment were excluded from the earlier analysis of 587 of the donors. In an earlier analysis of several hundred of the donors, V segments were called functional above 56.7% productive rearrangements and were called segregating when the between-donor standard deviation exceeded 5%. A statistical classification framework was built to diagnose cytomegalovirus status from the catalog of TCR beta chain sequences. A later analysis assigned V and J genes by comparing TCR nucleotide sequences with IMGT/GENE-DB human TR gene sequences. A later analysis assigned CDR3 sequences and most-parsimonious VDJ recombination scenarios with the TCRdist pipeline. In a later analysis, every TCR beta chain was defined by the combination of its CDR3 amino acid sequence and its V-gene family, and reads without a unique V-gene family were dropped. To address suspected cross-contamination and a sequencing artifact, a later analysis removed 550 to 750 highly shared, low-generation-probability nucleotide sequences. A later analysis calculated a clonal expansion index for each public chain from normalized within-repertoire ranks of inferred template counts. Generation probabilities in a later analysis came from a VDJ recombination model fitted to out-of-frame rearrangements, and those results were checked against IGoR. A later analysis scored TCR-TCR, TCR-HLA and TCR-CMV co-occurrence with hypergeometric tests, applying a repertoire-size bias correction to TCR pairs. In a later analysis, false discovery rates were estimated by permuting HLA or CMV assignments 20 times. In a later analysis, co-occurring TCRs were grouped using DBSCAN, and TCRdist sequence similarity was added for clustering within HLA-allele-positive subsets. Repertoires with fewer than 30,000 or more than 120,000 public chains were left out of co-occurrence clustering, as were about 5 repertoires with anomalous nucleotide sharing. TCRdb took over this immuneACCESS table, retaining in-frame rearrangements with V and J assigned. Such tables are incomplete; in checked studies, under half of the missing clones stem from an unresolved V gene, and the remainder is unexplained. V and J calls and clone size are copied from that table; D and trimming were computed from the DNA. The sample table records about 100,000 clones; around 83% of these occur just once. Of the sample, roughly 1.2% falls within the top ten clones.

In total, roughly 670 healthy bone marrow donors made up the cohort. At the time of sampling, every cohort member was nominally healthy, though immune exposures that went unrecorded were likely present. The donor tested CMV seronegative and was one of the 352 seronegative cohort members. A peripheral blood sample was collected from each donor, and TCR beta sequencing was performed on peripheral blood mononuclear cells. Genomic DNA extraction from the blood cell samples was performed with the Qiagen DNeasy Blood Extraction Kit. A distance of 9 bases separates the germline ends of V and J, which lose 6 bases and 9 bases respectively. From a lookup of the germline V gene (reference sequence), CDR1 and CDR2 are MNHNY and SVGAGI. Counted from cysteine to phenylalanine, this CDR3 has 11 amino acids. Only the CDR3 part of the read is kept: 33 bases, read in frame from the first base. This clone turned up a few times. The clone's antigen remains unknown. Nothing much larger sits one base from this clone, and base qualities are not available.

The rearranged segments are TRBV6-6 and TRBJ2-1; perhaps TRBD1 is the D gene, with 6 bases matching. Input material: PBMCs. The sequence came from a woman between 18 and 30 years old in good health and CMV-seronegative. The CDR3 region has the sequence CASRTGVEQFF. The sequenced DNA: TGTGCCAGCAGGACAGGAGTTGAGCAGTTCTTC.